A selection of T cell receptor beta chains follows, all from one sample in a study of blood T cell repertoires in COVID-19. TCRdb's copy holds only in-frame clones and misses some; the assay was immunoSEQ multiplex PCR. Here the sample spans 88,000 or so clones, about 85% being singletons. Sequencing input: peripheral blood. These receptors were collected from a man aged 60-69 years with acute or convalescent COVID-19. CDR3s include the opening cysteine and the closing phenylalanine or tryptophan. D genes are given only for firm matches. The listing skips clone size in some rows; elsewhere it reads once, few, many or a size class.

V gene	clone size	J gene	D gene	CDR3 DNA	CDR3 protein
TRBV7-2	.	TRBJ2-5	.	TGTGCCAGCAGCTTGCGGGTTGGGCCGACCCAGTACTTC	CASSLRVGPTQYF
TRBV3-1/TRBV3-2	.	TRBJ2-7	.	TGTGCCAGCAGCCAAGATCTCAACCCGGTCTACGAGCAGTACTTC	CASSQDLNPVYEQYF
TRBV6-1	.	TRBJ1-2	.	TGTGCCAGCAGTGAGCAGGGTGACTATGGCTACACCTTC	CASSEQGDYGYTF
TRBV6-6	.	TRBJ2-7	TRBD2	TGTGCCAGCAGTGCTAGCGGGACAAACTACGAGCAGTACTTC	CASSASGTNYEQYF
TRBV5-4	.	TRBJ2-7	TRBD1	TGTGCCAGCAGCAGCTCCGGGACAGGGCTATACGAGCAGTACTTC	CASSSSGTGLYEQYF
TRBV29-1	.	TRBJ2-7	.	TGCAGCGTCGCGGACAGTCCCTACGAGCAGTACTTC	CSVADSPYEQYF
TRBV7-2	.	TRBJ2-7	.	TGTGCCAGCAGCTCGATACGGGGCTACGAGCAGTACTTC	CASSSIRGYEQYF
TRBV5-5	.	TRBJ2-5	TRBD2	TGTGCCAGCAGCTTGGTCCCTAGCGGGAACCAAGAGACCCAGTACTTC	CASSLVPSGNQETQYF
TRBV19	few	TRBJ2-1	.	TGTGCCAGTAGTATAGTCCCGGTCTCCTACAATGAGCAGTTCTTC	CASSIVPVSYNEQFF
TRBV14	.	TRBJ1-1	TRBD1	TGTGCCAGCAGCCCTATCGCAGGGGGCTCCCTGAACACTGAAGCTTTCTTT	CASSPIAGGSLNTEAFF
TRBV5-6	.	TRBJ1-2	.	TGTGCCAGCAGCTTGAGGGCCGGGGTGTTTGGCTACACCTTC	CASSLRAGVFGYTF
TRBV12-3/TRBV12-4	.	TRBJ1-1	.	TGTGCCAGCAGTTTAGCCCGGTTGACTGAAGCTTTCTTT	CASSLARLTEAFF
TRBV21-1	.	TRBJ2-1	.	TGTGCCAGCAGCAAAGGGCCTTGCTGCTCCTACAATGAGCAGTTCTTC	CASSKGPCCSYNEQFF
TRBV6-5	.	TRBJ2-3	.	TGTGCCAGCACTCGGGCAGATACGCAGTATTTT	CASTRADTQYF
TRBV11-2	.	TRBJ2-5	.	TGTGCCAGCAGCCCTCTAGGGGGGGGAGAGACCCAGTACTTC	CASSPLGGGETQYF
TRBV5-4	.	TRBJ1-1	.	TGTGCCAGCAGCCCGGACAAAAACACTGAAGCTTTCTTT	CASSPDKNTEAFF
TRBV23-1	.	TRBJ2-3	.	TGCGCCACCGGAGGTCCCACAGATACGCAGTATTTT	CATGGPTDTQYF
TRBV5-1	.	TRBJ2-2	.	TGCGCCAGCAGCTTGGCCGCAGGGGTAAGCTCCGGGGAGCTGTTTTTT	CASSLAAGVSSGELFF
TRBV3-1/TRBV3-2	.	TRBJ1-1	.	TGTGCCAGCAGCCAAGTCTGGGTCCCGGGCACTGAAGCTTTCTTT	CASSQVWVPGTEAFF